The 14 T cell receptor beta chains given below trace back to one sample, sequenced in a study of CD8 T cells in Susac syndrome. Reverse transcription of about 0.5 to 1 ug RNA was carried out with random hexamers. TCRdb reprocessed the immunoSEQ multiplex PCR reads with MiXCR, giving one entry per CDR3 protein. The repertoire consists of approximately 120,000 distinct CDR3 sequences, with 80% to 95% occurring once and the leading ten covering approximately 0.29%. Sequenced: CD8+ T cells from PBMCs. The receptor set was obtained from a human donor with multiple sclerosis.

The CDR3 region is CASSKGGSYEQYV. DNA of the CDR3: TGTGCCAGCAGCAAAGGGGGGAGCTACGAGCAGTACGTC. The chain joins TRBV21-1 to TRBJ2-7; the D call TRBD1 from the table was never checked on the DNA. TRBV21-1 is described as a pseudogene. There are 13 residues in the CDR3.

The chain couples TRBV7-6 to TRBJ2-4; D is tentatively TRBD1 or TRBD2 (5 bases each). Germline CDR1 and CDR2: SGHVS and FNYEAQ. Trimming stripped 1 base from V and 0 bases from J, with 10 bases between. There are 16 residues in the CDR3. CDR3 nucleotides: TGTGCCAGCAGCTTAGGTCGGGGCCTAGCCAAAAACATTCAGTACTTC. It specifies CASSLGRGLAKNIQYF.

This chain's CDR3 is CSARIGTSGPEQYF. CDR3 bases: TGCAGTGCTAGGATCGGGACCTCGGGGCCCGAGCAGTACTTC. V usage is TRBV20-1 and J usage is TRBJ2-7; perhaps D is TRBD1 or TRBD2 (5 bases each). The CDR3 is 14 residues long. Trimming shortened V by 3 bases and J by 6 bases, and 18 bases separated the two germline ends. Germline assignment: CDR1 DFQATT and CDR2 SNEGSKA (reference sequence).

The rearrangement links TRBV9 to TRBJ1-1; weak D call: TRBD1 (6 bases). The CDR3 is 14 amino acids. Germline V CDR1 and CDR2: SGDLS, YYNGEE. V lost 4 bases and J lost 0, with 10 bases in between. CDR3: CASSPGDMNTEAFF. In DNA form, the CDR3 reads TGTGCCAGCAGCCCAGGGGACATGAACACTGAAGCTTTCTTT.

V gene TRBV3-1 combines with J gene TRBJ2-7; 8 nucleotides align to TRBD1. This CDR3 comprises 14 residues. After removal of 1 base from V and 5 bases from J, the junction contained 4 bases not matched to a gene. Germline V gene data show CDR1 as LGHDT and CDR2 as YNNKEL (reference sequence). CDR3 nucleotides: TGTGCCAGCAGCCAAGGGACAGGGAGAAACGAGCAGTACGTC. It yields the protein CASSQGTGRNEQYV.

The V call is TRBV21-1, the J call TRBJ1-2. TRBV21-1 is given as a pseudogene. This CDR3 is built from 12 residues. The CDR3: CASSIHYYGYTF. For the CDR3, the DNA is TGTGCCAGCAGTATCCATTACTATGGCTACACCTTC.

The chain has TRBV15 and TRBJ1-1; no reliable D call. V was trimmed by 4 bases and J by 7 bases, leaving 13 bases between them. The CDR3 sequence is 13 residues long. CDR1 is LNHNV and CDR2 is YYDKDF in the germline V gene (reference sequence). CDR3 nucleotides: TGTGCCACCAGCAACCCACCCACCAATGAAGCTTTCTTT. The encoded protein is CATSNPPTNEAFF.

The V and J genes are TRBV9 and TRBJ1-1; D is unclear. The V and J ends lost 7 bases and 0 bases respectively, with 13 bases between them. The CDR3 length is 14 residues. Germline CDR1 and CDR2: SGDLS and YYNGEE. In nucleotides, the CDR3 is TGTGCCAGCGGCCTAAAAGGAGTGAACACTGAAGCTTTCTTT. Translating gives CASGLKGVNTEAFF. The full variable domain, its missing parts supplied by reference TRBV9 and TRBJ1-1, is DSGVTQTPKHLITATGQRVTLRCSPRSGDLSVYWYQQSLDQGLQFLIQYYNGEERAKGNILERFSAQQFPDLHSELNLSSLELGDSALYFCASGLKGVNTEAFFGQGTRLTVV.

V usage is TRBV10-3 and J usage is TRBJ2-5; TRBD1 matches 8 bases. The CDR3 is 16 amino acids. V lost 3 bases to trimming and J lost 0 bases; unmatched junction nucleotides: 6. Germline assignment: CDR1 ENHRY and CDR2 SYGVKD. The CDR3 loop is CAISDKDRDNQETQYF. Written as DNA, the CDR3 is TGTGCCATCAGTGACAAGGACAGGGATAACCAAGAGACCCAGTACTTC.

The chain combines TRBV7-3 with TRBJ1-1; the D is unclear. Germline V gene sequence: CDR1 SGHTA, CDR2 FQGTGA. Deletions cut 2 bases from V and 2 bases from J, with 18 bases between. This CDR3 has 17 residues. The CDR3 protein is CASSLVGRLGGNTEAFF. The CDR3 nucleotides read TGTGCCAGCAGCTTAGTGGGCCGCTTGGGAGGTAACACTGAAGCTTTCTTT.

The chain links TRBV28 to TRBJ1-1; D remains ambiguous. In germline, CDR1 is MDHEN, CDR2 SYDVKM. CDR3 length: 14 amino acids. Trimming stripped 2 bases from V and 0 bases from J, with 7 bases between. In nucleotides, the CDR3 is TGTGCCAGCAGTTTAGTGCAGATGAACACTGAAGCTTTCTTT. This translates into CASSLVQMNTEAFF.

The rearrangement joins TRBV15 to TRBJ2-7; 8 positions agree with TRBD1. With V trimmed by 3 bases and J by 4 bases, 14 bases remained unmatched. Germline-derived CDR1 and CDR2 are LNHNV and YYDKDF (reference sequence). The CDR3 loop spans 17 amino acids. CDR3 residues: CATSRAFGRTGRYEQYF. The CDR3 DNA follows: TGTGCCACCAGCAGGGCCTTCGGTAGGACAGGGCGATACGAGCAGTACTTC.

The chain uses TRBV12-3 or TRBV12-4 and TRBJ1-1, with a tentative D call TRBD1 (5 bases). This CDR3 comprises 13 residues. Trimming took 2 bases from V and 4 from J, leaving 8 bases between them. The CDR3 region has the DNA TGTGCCAGCAGTTTATCACAGGCCACTGAAGCTTTCTTT. It is translated as CASSLSQATEAFF.

The chain couples TRBV11-1 to TRBJ2-1, with TRBD2 matching over 14 bases. The CDR3 sequence is 21 residues long. Unmatched junction bases numbered 20, after V lost 1 base and J lost 9 bases. The V gene's germline CDR1 is SGHAT and CDR2 FQDESV (reference sequence). The CDR3 spells CASSLVFLLGPGLAGVGEQFF. The CDR3 DNA reads TGTGCCAGCAGCTTAGTATTCCTGCTTGGCCCGGGACTAGCGGGAGTCGGTGAGCAGTTCTTC.